Listed here are 5 T cell receptor beta chains from one sample, sequenced in a study of response to subunit inactivated influenza vaccine. In TCRdb, the RT-PCR reads were re-called with MiXCR into one record per CDR3 protein. The sample consists of about 180,000 distinct CDR3 sequences, about 9% of them appearing once. The specimen was non-naive T cells sorted from PBMCs, collected on the day of vaccination. These receptors were collected from a man in his fifties who received an inactivated influenza vaccine.

V usage is TRBV6-1 and J usage is TRBJ1-5; 7 nucleotides agree with TRBD1. Unmatched junction bases numbered 5, after V lost 7 bases and J lost 2 bases. The CDR3 runs 14 residues. CDR1 is MNHNS and CDR2 is SASEGT in the germline V gene. The CDR3 nucleotides read TGTGCCAGCATGCGAAGGGGGCGCAATCAGCCCCAGCATTTT. This gives the protein CASMRRGRNQPQHF.

The chain couples TRBV28 to TRBJ2-2, with 7 nucleotides matching TRBD2. The CDR3 has 16 amino acids. Germline V gives CDR1 MDHEN, CDR2 SYDVKM. Trimming at V came to 0 bases and at J to 4 bases, leaving 5 bases not matched to a gene. The CDR3 DNA is TGTGCCAGCAGTTTATGGGACTGGGGGGGCACCGGGGAGCTGTTTTTT. Protein product: CASSLWDWGGTGELFF.

This clonotype has a handful of counts. The rearrangement links TRBV6-5 to TRBJ2-1, with D unresolved. The CDR3 has 12 residues. Trimming cost V 0 bases and J 9 bases, with 6 bases left between them. Germline V CDR1 and CDR2: MNHEY, SVGAGI. In nucleotides, the CDR3 is TGTGCCAGCAGTTACTCGTTAACTGAGCAGTTCTTC. This translates into CASSYSLTEQFF.

The J gene is TRBJ2-3, the V gene TRBV20-1; D assignment may be TRBD1 or TRBD2 (5 bases each). In germline, CDR1 is DFQATT, CDR2 SNEGSKA (reference sequence). This CDR3 is 15 amino acids long. Trimming removed 5 bases at V and 2 bases at J, with 17 bases between. The CDR3 loop reads CSAYPGKGTTDTQYF. CDR3 DNA sequence: TGCAGTGCTTACCCAGGGAAGGGGACCACAGATACGCAGTATTTT.

This clonotype came up a few times. The chain recombines TRBV5-6 with TRBJ2-1; 12 bases line up with TRBD2. Germline loops: CDR1 SGHDT, CDR2 YYEEEE. This CDR3 comprises 19 residues. The trim removed 3 bases at V and 0 bases at J, leaving 10 bases unmatched. The CDR3 sequence: CASSSIGLAGGSSYNEQFF. DNA of the CDR3: TGTGCCAGCAGCTCGATTGGGCTAGCGGGAGGGAGCTCCTACAATGAGCAGTTCTTC.